This T cell receptor (beta chain) derives from a study of T cells in women clearing cervical HPV infection. Study-wide context: Case blood was drawn a median approximately 150 days after lesion detection.

Measured with immunoSEQ multiplex PCR; TCRdb has only the in-frame clones, and not every one. Its table records roughly 14,000 clones. The sequenced material came from blood buffy coat. This receptor was taken from a woman aged 18-70 years with a cervical HPV16 infection that either progressed to CIN3+ or cleared (not recorded which).

CDR3 sequence reads: CASSGGAVNTEAFF. The sequenced CDR3 bases are TGTGCCAGCAGCGGGGGGGCGGTGAACACTGAA. The chain employs TRBV7-9 and TRBJ1-1; TRBD1 might be the D (6 bases). The missing CDR3 end, 3 residues past where the read stops, is filled in from the germline J gene. Deletions cut 5 bases from V and 0 bases from J, with 10 bases between. CDR1 SEHNR and CDR2 FQNEAQ come from the germline V gene (reference sequence). The CDR3 covers 14 residues.